These 21 T cell receptor beta chains share one sample of origin, sequenced in a study of monozygotic twins with inflammatory bowel disease. Using the 5' RACE reads, TCRdb records one entry per CDR3 protein without DNA. This sample's table reports approximately 420,000 distinct CDR3 sequences. The sequencing input was blood. These receptors originate from a human donor with ulcerative colitis or Crohn's disease, or a healthy co-twin of an affected twin (not recorded which).

The chain links TRBV7-9 to TRBJ2-1. This CDR3 spans 14 amino acids. Germline CDR1 reads SEHNR; CDR2 reads FQNEAQ (reference sequence). The CDR3: CASSFTGTYNEQFF.

The chain uses TRBV4-2 and TRBJ2-2; no DNA is available, so the TRBD1 call from TCRdb remains unchecked. In germline, CDR1 is LGHNA, CDR2 YNFKEQ. The CDR3 sequence is 17 residues long. The CDR3 here is CASSQRSGALGTGELFF.

The J gene is TRBJ1-2, the V gene TRBV2; TCRdb names TRBD1, which stays unverified in the absence of DNA. Germline V gene lookup returns CDR1 SNHLY and CDR2 FYNNEI. This CDR3 has 11 residues. This CDR3 reads CASSGTYGYTF.

This chain uses TRBV30 with TRBJ2-7; the D call from TCRdb, TRBD2, cannot be confirmed without DNA. The CDR3 runs 14 residues. From germline, CDR1 is GTSNPN and CDR2 SVGIG (reference sequence). CDR3 sequence reads: CAWKISGRLYEQYF.

This chain links TRBV28 with TRBJ2-3; the D call of TRBD1 rests on TCRdb alone, since no DNA is present to check it. CDR1 and CDR2 (germline): MDHEN, SYDVKM. CDR3 length equals 16 residues. CDR3 region: CASSSPSQGSTDTQYF.

The chain carries TRBV6-4 and TRBJ1-5. CDR1 is MRHNA and CDR2 is SNTAGT in the germline V gene. The CDR3 contains 14 residues. CDR3 loop: CASSPRTLRQPQHF.

The CDR3 region is CASSLHTDTQYF. J is TRBJ2-3 and V is TRBV7-8. Germline CDR1 is SGHVS and CDR2 is FQNEAQ. The length of the CDR3 is 12 residues.

The rearrangement uses TRBV5-1 and TRBJ2-2; TCRdb selects TRBD1, and the lack of DNA leaves this call unchecked. In germline, CDR1 is SGHRS, CDR2 YFSETQ. This CDR3 has 17 residues. CDR3 region: CASSLALDRLNTGELFF.

V is TRBV7-8 and J is TRBJ1-5. The germline gives CDR1 SGHVS, CDR2 FQNEAQ. CDR3 length: 15 residues. The CDR3 here is CASSHDLTYNQPQHF.

The chain recombines TRBV12-3 or TRBV12-4 with TRBJ2-3; no DNA is available, so the TRBD1 call from TCRdb remains unchecked. The CDR3 consists of 16 residues. This CDR3 reads CASPAGMGLPTDTQYF.

The V call is TRBV27, the J call TRBJ1-1. The germline V gene has CDR1 MNHEY and CDR2 SMNVEV (reference sequence). The CDR3 consists of 14 residues. The CDR3 here is CASRISNVDTEAFF.

This chain's CDR3 is CASSRNVADTQYF. The chain links TRBV6-6 to TRBJ2-3. Germline V gene lookup returns CDR1 MNHNY and CDR2 SVGAGI (reference sequence). The CDR3 loop spans 13 amino acids.

The chain employs TRBV18 and TRBJ2-1. The CDR3 extends over 15 amino acids. CDR1 KGHSH and CDR2 LQKENI come from the germline V gene. The CDR3 loop reads CASSPLGSSYNEQFF.

The genes are TRBV21-1 and TRBJ1-2. TRBV21-1 is assigned pseudogene status. This CDR3 is built from 15 residues. The CDR3 sequence: CASSIILQLPCGYTF.

The chain combines TRBV15 with TRBJ2-7; TCRdb designates TRBD2, a call that cannot be tested without DNA. Germline V gene sequence: CDR1 LNHNV, CDR2 YYDKDF (reference sequence). This CDR3 has 17 residues. This CDR3 reads CATSREQREGSNHEQYF.

V and J are TRBV20-1 and TRBJ2-3; TCRdb reports TRBD2, a call that lacks DNA to check it against. The CDR3 covers 15 residues. The germline CDR1 and CDR2 sequences are DFQATT and SNEGSKA (reference sequence). Here the CDR3 reads CSAGMGLFSTDTQYF.

The V call is TRBV5-1, the J call TRBJ1-5. Germline V gives CDR1 SGHRS, CDR2 YFSETQ. The CDR3 is 14 amino acids. This CDR3 reads CASSLAGSNQPQHF. The full variable domain, rest sourced from reference TRBV5-1 and TRBJ1-5, is KAGVTQTPRYLIKTRGQQVTLSCSPISGHRSVSWYQQTPGQGLQFLFEYFSETQRNKGNFPGRFSGRQFSNSRSEMNVSTLELGDSALYLCASSLAGSNQPQHFGDGTRLSIL.

The chain links TRBV7-2 to TRBJ2-3; TCRdb's D call, TRBD2, is unchecked because there is no DNA. Germline assignment: CDR1 SGHTA and CDR2 FQGNSA. The CDR3 has 16 residues. The CDR3 spells CASSYTSGWDTDTQYF.

The gene calls are TRBV3-1 and TRBJ2-7. The CDR3 covers 14 residues. CDR1 LGHDT and CDR2 YNNKEL come from the germline V gene (reference sequence). CDR3 protein: CASSQTTGSYEQYF.

This chain uses TRBV30 with TRBJ1-5; TCRdb outputs TRBD1, but without DNA this stays unchecked. CDR3 length: 13 residues. Germline CDR1 reads GTSNPN; CDR2 reads SVGIG (reference sequence). CDR3 sequence: CAWSVRDAQPQHF.

This CDR3 reads CASGGSGFTDTQYF. This chain uses TRBV2 with TRBJ2-3; TCRdb outputs TRBD2, but without DNA this stays unchecked. The germline V gene has CDR1 SNHLY and CDR2 FYNNEI. The CDR3 extends over 14 amino acids. The whole variable domain, filled in from reference TRBV2 and TRBJ2-3, reads EPEVTQTPSHQVTQMGQEVILRCVPISNHLYFYWYRQILGQKVEFLVSFYNNEISEKSEIFDDQFSVERPDGSNFTLKIRSTKLEDSAMYFCASGGSGFTDTQYFGPGTRLTVL.